The 15 T cell receptor beta chains below come from one sample, sequenced in a study of cytomegalovirus exposure and HLA in healthy donors (dated by TCRdb to about 2017). Receptor amplification or capture employed the immunoSEQ multiplex PCR assay. A mixture of 60 forward primers for TCR Vbeta segments and 13 reverse primers for TCR Jbeta segments was used in the multiplex PCR. TCRdb provides this immuneACCESS table in a form limited to in-frame rearrangements. Some clones are lacking; in checked studies, under half of them reflect an unresolved V gene, and why the rest are absent is not known. The sample profile shows around 170,000 clones; 60% to 80% of them were found once. Together, the top ten hold more than 1.4% of the sample. Input material: PBMCs. The receptors were sampled from a male donor in good health and CMV-seronegative.

The chain links TRBV5-1 to TRBJ2-1; TRBD2 agrees at 10 bases. V shed 4 bases, J shed 3 bases, and the junction held 7 bases outside the gene matches. From germline, CDR1 is SGHRS and CDR2 YFSETQ. The CDR3 spans 16 residues. The CDR3 protein is CASSPLTSGNYNEQFF. The CDR3 bases are TGCGCCAGCAGCCCGCTCACTAGCGGGAACTACAATGAGCAGTTCTTC.

The chain couples TRBV6-6 to TRBJ2-7; 12 bases map to TRBD2. Per the germline V gene, CDR1 is MNHNY and CDR2 is SVGAGI (reference sequence). The trim removed 6 bases at V and 5 bases at J, leaving 8 bases unmatched. There are 15 residues in the CDR3. Here the CDR3 DNA reads TGTGCCAGCAGGGCTAGCGGGAGGGTGGCCCACGAGCAGTACTTC. It codes for CASRASGRVAHEQYF.

Concerning this clone itself: Other DNA sequences in this sample translate to the same CDR3. This chain joins TRBV7-9 and TRBJ1-1, with D possibly TRBD1 on 5 matching bases. CDR3 size: 12 residues. Germline lookup yields CDR1 SEHNR and CDR2 FQNEAQ (reference sequence). Trimming shortened V by 7 bases and J by 6 bases, and 12 bases separated the two germline ends. The CDR3 loop is CASNPGRAEAFF. The CDR3 region has the DNA TGTGCCAGCAACCCAGGGAGGGCTGAAGCTTTCTTT. Supplemented by reference TRBV7-9 and TRBJ1-1, the full variable domain reads DTGVSQNPRHKITKRGQNVTFRCDPISEHNRLYWYRQTLGQGPEFLTYFQNEAQLEKSRLLSDRFSAERPKGSFSTLEIQRTEQGDSAMYLCASNPGRAEAFFGQGTRLTVV.

The chain has TRBV6-6 and TRBJ2-6; D is unresolved. The CDR3 length is 13 residues. Trimming cost V 6 bases and J 3 bases, with 6 bases left between them. Per germline, CDR1 MNHNY and CDR2 SVGAGI (reference sequence). The CDR3, as DNA: TGTGCCAGCAGGAGGTTTGGGGCCAACGTCCTGACTTTC. This encodes CASRRFGANVLTF.

This sequence joins TRBV7-2 and TRBJ2-5; D remains unclear. The DNA end is more similar to TRBJ2-7, so the J call may be wrong. Germline-derived CDR1 and CDR2 are SGHTA and FQGNSA. This CDR3 comprises 11 residues. CDR3 bases: TGTGCCAGCAGCTCGATCTACGAGCAGTACTTC. It specifies CASSSIYEQYF.

The V call is TRBV27, the J call TRBJ1-2; no clear D gene. The germline CDR1 and CDR2 sequences are MNHEY and SMNVEV (reference sequence). The V gene lost 7 bases and the J gene lost 8 bases, with 17 bases spanning the gap. This CDR3 comprises 13 residues. The CDR3 region is CASTPAGSRGYTF. In DNA form, the CDR3 reads TGTGCCAGCACCCCAGCCGGGTCGCGGGGCTACACCTTC.

The V gene is TRBV28, the J gene TRBJ2-7, with 9 bases that match TRBD1. V dropped 5 bases and J dropped 0; count of bases not matched to a gene: 8. CDR1 and CDR2 (germline): MDHEN, SYDVKM. The CDR3 runs to 16 residues. The CDR3 reads CASSAYGTGTSYEQYF. In nucleotides, the CDR3 is TGTGCCAGCAGTGCCTATGGGACAGGGACCTCCTACGAGCAGTACTTC.

This rearrangement joins TRBV18 to TRBJ1-1, with D uncertain. With 6 bases removed from V and 3 bases from J, the gap between germline ends came to 17 bases. Germline V lookup: CDR1 KGHSH, CDR2 LQKENI. The CDR3 runs to 15 residues. This chain's CDR3 is CASSNRGSRYTEAFF. The CDR3 DNA reads TGTGCCAGCTCCAACCGAGGGAGCAGATACACTGAAGCTTTCTTT.

V gene TRBV9 combines with J gene TRBJ2-1; perhaps TRBD2 as D (6 bases). Germline loops: CDR1 SGDLS, CDR2 YYNGEE. V was clipped by 0 bases and J by 2 bases, with 6 bases between them. The CDR3 loop spans 14 amino acids. CDR3 loop: CASSVGGAYNEQFF. In DNA form, the CDR3 reads TGTGCCAGCAGCGTAGGGGGGGCCTACAATGAGCAGTTCTTC.

The chain carries TRBV5-1 and TRBJ1-2; TRBD1 might be the D (5 bases). Germline values: CDR1 SGHRS, CDR2 YFSETQ. Trimming took off 0 bases at V and 7 bases at J, with 13 bases between the two ends. The CDR3 is 14 residues long. In nucleotides, the CDR3 is TGCGCCAGCAGCTTGGCCCGGGGGGTCGGTGGCTACACCTTC. Translated: CASSLARGVGGYTF.

J is TRBJ1-4 and V is TRBV7-2; 10 nucleotides line up with TRBD1. The CDR3 contains 15 residues. V was pared by 7 bases and J by 3 bases, with 5 bases of the junction left unmatched. Germline CDR1 reads SGHTA; CDR2 reads FQGNSA. The DNA for the CDR3 is TGTGCCAGCACCCGGGACAGGGGCCCTAATGAAAAACTGTTTTTT. This encodes CASTRDRGPNEKLFF.

This chain connects TRBV5-1 to TRBJ1-5; a possible D gene is TRBD1 (6 bases). This CDR3 spans 17 amino acids. V lost 8 bases to trimming and J lost 2 bases, with 23 bases between them. The germline gives CDR1 SGHRS, CDR2 YFSETQ. CDR3 DNA: TGCGCCAGGAAGAAAGGGACATCGGAAGGCTGCAATCAGCCCCAGCATTTT. This codes for CARKKGTSEGCNQPQHF.

This chain links TRBV5-3 with TRBJ1-2; 9 bases are shared with TRBD1. TRBV5-3 is treated as an ORF (open reading frame) with a function not yet certain. The CDR3 sequence is 17 residues long. Losses at the gene ends were 6 bases for V and 6 bases for J; bases not matched to a gene: 18. The DNA for the CDR3 is TGTGCCAGAACGGATCGGGACAGGGTCCTGGTTAAGGATGGCTACACCTTC. This translates into CARTDRDRVLVKDGYTF.

This clone was detected a few times. Other nucleotide sequences in the sample specify the same CDR3. The chain employs TRBV7-3 and TRBJ1-1, with D uncertain. Germline CDR1 reads SGHTA; CDR2 reads FQGTGA. Trimming removed 2 bases from V and 1 base from J, with 8 bases in between. The length of the CDR3 is 14 residues. CDR3 region: CASSLGRGNTEAFF. In DNA form, the CDR3 reads TGTGCCAGCAGCTTAGGACGGGGGAACACTGAAGCTTTCTTT.

J is TRBJ2-3 and V is TRBV6-6; 9 nucleotides align to TRBD1. Germline loops: CDR1 MNHNY, CDR2 SVGAGI (reference sequence). V lost 5 bases to trimming and J lost 1 base; unmatched junction nucleotides: 4. This CDR3 is built from 15 residues. CDR3: CASSTGGAGTDTQYF. The CDR3 DNA follows: TGTGCCAGCAGTACAGGGGGCGCTGGCACAGATACGCAGTATTTT.